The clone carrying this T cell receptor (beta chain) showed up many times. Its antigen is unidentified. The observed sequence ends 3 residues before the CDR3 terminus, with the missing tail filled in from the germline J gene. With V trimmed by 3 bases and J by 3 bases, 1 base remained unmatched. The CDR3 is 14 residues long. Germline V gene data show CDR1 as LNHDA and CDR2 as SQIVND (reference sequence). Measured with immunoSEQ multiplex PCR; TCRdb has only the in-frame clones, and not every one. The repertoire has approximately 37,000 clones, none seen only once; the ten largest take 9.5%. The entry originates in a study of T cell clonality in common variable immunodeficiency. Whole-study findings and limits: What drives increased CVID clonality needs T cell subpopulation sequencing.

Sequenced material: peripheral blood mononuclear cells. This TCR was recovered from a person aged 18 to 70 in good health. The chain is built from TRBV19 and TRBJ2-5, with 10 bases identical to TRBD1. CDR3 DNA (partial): TGTGCCAGTAGTATTGGACAGGGGGAAGAGACC. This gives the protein CASSIGQGEET. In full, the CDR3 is CASSIGQGEETQYF. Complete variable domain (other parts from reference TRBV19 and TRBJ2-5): DGGITQSPKYLFRKEGQNVTLSCEQNLNHDAMYWYRQDPGQGLRLIYYSQIVNDFQKGDIAEGYSVSREKKESFPLTVTSAQKNPTAFYLCASSIGQGEETQYFGPGTRLLVL.